These 4 T cell receptor beta chains originate from one sample sequenced in a study. TCRdb recomputed calls from the 5' RACE reads with MiXCR, one row per CDR3 protein. The repertoire includes 25,000 to 40,000 distinct CDR3 sequences, approximately 25% of them detected once, and approximately 4.3% sits in the top ten. Sequenced sample: memory CD4+ T cells sorted from blood. As to subset: memory CD4+ T cells, CD4+CD45RO+CD25-. These receptors were collected from a female donor with breast cancer.

This clonotype was detected a few times. V usage is TRBV9 and J usage is TRBJ2-7; D may match TRBD1 or TRBD2 (5 bases each). Germline V lookup: CDR1 SGDLS, CDR2 YYNGEE. Trimming pared 0 bases from V and 4 bases from J, leaving 14 bases between. The CDR3 runs 15 residues. CDR3 in amino acids: CASSVGDRFSYEQYF. DNA for the CDR3: TGTGCCAGCAGCGTAGGGGACCGCTTTTCGTACGAGCAGTACTTC.

The chain carries TRBV12-3 or TRBV12-4 and TRBJ2-5; D may be TRBD1 or TRBD2 (5 bases each). V was cut by 5 bases and J by 0 bases, with 13 bases left in between. The CDR3 is made up of 15 amino acids. The CDR3 here is CASSRDALYQETQYF. The CDR3 DNA reads TGTGCCAGCAGTCGGGACGCCCTTTACCAAGAGACCCAGTACTTC.

The V call is TRBV15, the J call TRBJ2-3; possible D gene TRBD2, 5 bases. V gave up 4 bases and J gave up 5 bases, with 16 bases separating them. This CDR3 has 15 residues. Germline lookup yields CDR1 LNHNV and CDR2 YYDKDF (reference sequence). The CDR3 DNA sequence: TGTGCCACCAGCATACGGGGATCCTCGGGAGATACGCAGTATTTT. It codes for CATSIRGSSGDTQYF.

This clonotype occurred many times. V is TRBV6-5 and J is TRBJ1-6, with 7 bases matching TRBD1. This CDR3 has 19 residues. Germline CDR1 MNHEY, CDR2 SVGAGI. V lost 0 bases and J lost 13; bases outside the gene matches: 21. CDR3 region: CASSYSTGSGGTWIPPLHF. CDR3 nucleotides: TGTGCCAGCAGTTACTCGACAGGGAGTGGAGGAACCTGGATTCCCCCCCTCCACTTT.